The 14 T cell receptor beta chains below come from one sample, sequenced in a study of cytomegalovirus exposure and HLA in healthy donors (dated by TCRdb to 2017 to 2019). The library was generated by the immunoSEQ multiplex PCR assay. The multiplex PCR relied on a mix of 60 forward primers for TCR Vbeta segments and 13 reverse primers for TCR Jbeta segments. The source is immuneACCESS, and TCRdb retained only in-frame sequences with V and J called. Part of the clones is not carried over; for the studies checked, unresolved V genes explain less than half of this, and the remainder is unexplained. A total of around 150,000 clones appear in this sample, just under 90% of them only once. Jointly, the top ten make up under 6.5% of the sample. Specimen: PBMCs. All receptors come from a woman aged 25 to 39 in good health and CMV-seronegative.

The chain joins TRBV7-8 to TRBJ1-5; TRBD1 matches at 8 bases. This CDR3 contains 16 residues. Germline CDR1 is SGHVS and CDR2 is FQNEAQ. V trimming: 3 bases; J trimming: 9 bases; junction bases outside the gene matches: 13. CDR3 loop: CASSLTGAGGVGPQHF. The CDR3 DNA is TGTGCCAGCAGCTTGACGGGTGCAGGGGGCGTAGGGCCCCAGCATTTT. Based on the CDR3 plus reference TRBV7-8 and TRBJ1-5, the full variable domain is GAGVSQSPRYKVAKRGQDVALRCDPISGHVSLFWYQQALGQGPEFLTYFQNEAQLDKSGLPSDRFFAERPEGSVSTLKIQRTQQEDSAVYLCASSLTGAGGVGPQHFGDGTRLSIL.

The CDR3 nucleotides read TGTGCCAGCAGCGTAGGGTATACGGGGGGGCCGGAAGAGCAGTACTTC. Residues: CASSVGYTGGPEEQYF. This chain links TRBV9 with TRBJ2-7; 8 bases are shared with TRBD2. Trimming at V came to 0 bases and at J to 7 bases, leaving 12 bases not matched to a gene. The CDR3 has 16 residues. Germline loops: CDR1 SGDLS, CDR2 YYNGEE. The full variable domain, rest sourced from reference TRBV9 and TRBJ2-7, is DSGVTQTPKHLITATGQRVTLRCSPRSGDLSVYWYQQSLDQGLQFLIQYYNGEERAKGNILERFSAQQFPDLHSELNLSSLELGDSALYFCASSVGYTGGPEEQYFGPGTRLTVT.

The count of this clone is one. J is TRBJ2-2 and V is TRBV11-3; 7 nucleotides match TRBD2. This CDR3 is built from 15 residues. Germline V gene sequence: CDR1 SGHNT, CDR2 YENEEA. The V segment lost 5 bases and the J segment 2 bases; nucleotides outside the gene matches: 5. The CDR3 protein is CASSITSANTGELFF. CDR3 bases: TGTGCCAGCAGCATAACTAGCGCAAACACCGGGGAGCTGTTTTTT. Looking up the rest from reference TRBV11-3 and TRBJ2-2 gives the full variable domain: EAGVVQSPRYKIIEKKQPVAFWCNPISGHNTLYWYLQNLGQGPELLIRYENEEAVDDSQLPKDRFSAERLKGVDSTLKIQPAELGDSAVYLCASSITSANTGELFFGEGSRLTVL.

The gene calls are TRBV6-5 and TRBJ1-5, with 10 positions matching TRBD1. The CDR3 covers 15 residues. Germline V gene sequence: CDR1 MNHEY, CDR2 SVGAGI. The junction had 9 bases not matched to a gene; V was cut back by 4 bases and J by 9 bases. The DNA of the CDR3 is TGTGCCAGCAGTTCGGGACAGGGGTCTTCGGGGCCCCAGCATTTT. Translated, it gives CASSSGQGSSGPQHF.

The rearrangement joins TRBV7-8 to TRBJ2-7, with 7 bases matching TRBD2. With V trimmed by 4 bases and J by 0 bases, 9 bases remained unmatched. CDR1 and CDR2 from the germline V gene are SGHVS and FQNEAQ. This CDR3 has 16 amino acids. Here the CDR3 reads CASSSQPGLTSYEQYF. In DNA form, the CDR3 reads TGTGCCAGCAGCTCTCAACCGGGACTAACCTCCTACGAGCAGTACTTC. Complete variable domain (other parts from reference TRBV7-8 and TRBJ2-7): GAGVSQSPRYKVAKRGQDVALRCDPISGHVSLFWYQQALGQGPEFLTYFQNEAQLDKSGLPSDRFFAERPEGSVSTLKIQRTQQEDSAVYLCASSSQPGLTSYEQYFGPGTRLTVT.

The gene calls are TRBV5-1 and TRBJ1-6; no clear D. Germline CDR1 SGHRS, CDR2 YFSETQ. Trimming shortened V by 4 bases and J by 0 bases, and 11 bases separated the two germline ends. CDR3 size: 16 residues. CDR3: CASSPTSPSYNSPLHF. CDR3 bases: TGCGCCAGCAGCCCGACATCGCCCTCCTATAATTCACCCCTCCACTTT. The whole variable domain, remainder taken from reference TRBV5-1 and TRBJ1-6, is KAGVTQTPRYLIKTRGQQVTLSCSPISGHRSVSWYQQTPGQGLQFLFEYFSETQRNKGNFPGRFSGRQFSNSRSEMNVSTLELGDSALYLCASSPTSPSYNSPLHFGNGTRLTVT.

This sequence joins TRBV11-1 and TRBJ2-1; TRBD2 aligns across 11 bases. CDR3 length: 15 amino acids. In germline, CDR1 is SGHAT, CDR2 FQDESV (reference sequence). Germline trimming cut 4 bases from V and 2 bases from J; bases unmatched to any gene: 1. In nucleotides, the CDR3 is TGTGCCAGCAGCTCGACTAGCGGGACCTACAATGAGCAGTTCTTC. As protein: CASSSTSGTYNEQFF.

The rearrangement uses TRBV27 and TRBJ1-5; D perhaps matches TRBD1 (6 bases). The CDR3 has 15 residues. In germline, CDR1 is MNHEY, CDR2 SMNVEV (reference sequence). The V end lost 2 bases, the J end lost 2 bases, and 10 bases lay between the germline ends. As DNA, the CDR3 is TGTGCCAGCAGTTTAAGGGGGAGAGGCAATCAGCCCCAGCATTTT. Its protein is CASSLRGRGNQPQHF.

This chain links TRBV6-5 with TRBJ1-1; a possible D gene is TRBD1 (5 bases). The CDR3 has 15 residues. Germline loops: CDR1 MNHEY, CDR2 SVGAGI. V dropped 0 bases and J dropped 6 bases, with 14 bases sitting between them. CDR3 coding DNA: TGTGCCAGCAGTTACTCGTACGGGGGGGTTTCTGAAGCTTTCTTT. Translating it yields CASSYSYGGVSEAFF.

V gene TRBV15 combines with J gene TRBJ2-7; 7 bases line up with TRBD1. V was clipped by 1 base and J by 5 bases; unmatched bases: 8. Germline V CDR1 and CDR2: LNHNV, YYDKDF (reference sequence). CDR3 length: 15 residues. DNA for the CDR3: TGTGCCACCAGCAGAGGAACCTTGGGGACAGACGAGCAGTACTTC. Translating gives CATSRGTLGTDEQYF.

This clone was counted a few times. The V and J genes are TRBV5-4 and TRBJ2-5, with 8 nucleotides matching TRBD1. The CDR3 loop spans 14 amino acids. V was pared by 4 bases and J by 3 bases, with 5 bases of the junction left unmatched. Germline V lookup: CDR1 SGHNT, CDR2 YYREEE (reference sequence). The CDR3: CASSRQGAEETQYF. CDR3 DNA sequence: TGTGCCAGCAGCCGTCAGGGGGCTGAAGAGACCCAGTACTTC.

The rearrangement uses TRBV30 and TRBJ1-6; 8 nucleotides line up with TRBD1. Trimming took 3 bases from V and 7 from J; bases not matched to a gene: 5. The CDR3 has 14 amino acids. Germline V gene lookup returns CDR1 GTSNPN and CDR2 SVGIG (reference sequence). The chain's CDR3 is CAWSATGVNSPLHF. CDR3 in DNA: TGTGCCTGGAGCGCGACAGGGGTGAATTCACCCCTCCACTTT.

The gene calls are TRBV6-5 and TRBJ1-2; D perhaps matches TRBD1 (6 bases). CDR3 length equals 14 residues. The germline gives CDR1 MNHEY, CDR2 SVGAGI. Trimming cost V 6 bases and J 3 bases, with 14 bases left between them. The CDR3, as DNA: TGTGCCAGCAGCCTAGGGACATCGTACTATGGCTACACCTTC. Its protein product is CASSLGTSYYGYTF.

This clone was seen once. V gene TRBV4-1 combines with J gene TRBJ2-7, with TRBD2 identical over 8 bases. Germline CDR1 is MGHRA and CDR2 is YSYEKL. Unmatched junction bases numbered 5, after V lost 2 bases and J lost 5 bases. The CDR3 is 14 residues long. As DNA, the CDR3 is TGCGCCAGCAGCCAAAGGCGGGGGGTTGACGAGCAGTACTTC. It specifies CASSQRRGVDEQYF.